This TCR beta chain originates from a study of monozygotic twins with inflammatory bowel disease. Concerning this clonotype itself: As yet, its antigen is unknown.

Template switching added UMIs carrying a 6-nucleotide sample barcode. TCRdb re-called the 5' RACE reads, yielding one record per CDR3 amino acid sequence without DNA. The sample includes over 150,000 distinct CDR3 sequences. General study results and limits: IBD patients exhibited fewer clonotypes shared with other individuals than healthy twins, particularly with disease activity. Patients with IBD had less TCRbeta diversity (inverse Simpson) than their healthy co-twins.

Germline V gives CDR1 KGHDR, CDR2 SFDVKD. This CDR3 contains 14 residues. V usage is TRBV24-1 and J usage is TRBJ2-7; TCRdb picks TRBD1, but there is no DNA to check that call. This TCR was recovered from a human donor with ulcerative colitis or Crohn's disease, or a healthy co-twin of an affected twin (not recorded which). Material: blood. The CDR3 is CATSDAGQPYEQYF.